This T cell receptor (beta chain) emerged from a study of CD8+ T cells in alopecia areata (dated 2018 in TCRdb). About the full investigation: Treated patients were enrolled in an open-label pilot trial of oral tofacitinib, 5 to 10 mg twice daily, for moderate-to-severe alopecia areata. Clonality in the scalp was compared among normal scalp (n=4), patchy alopecia areata scalp (n=8), and alopecia totalis/universalis scalp (n=8). Tofacitinib was given for 6 to 18 months, followed by 6 months of follow-up off drug to assess delayed response and recurrence. Human TCRbeta sequencing covered scalp tissue and sorted CD4+ and CD8+ peripheral blood T cells from patchy and totalis/universalis alopecia areata patients and healthy controls. To study T cell clonal expansion in alopecia areata, the researchers applied high-throughput TCRbeta sequencing to both the C3H/HeJ mouse model and human patients. For the treated patients, the SALT score, which quantifies what percentage of scalp surface area is affected, served as the measure of disease severity. RNA was extracted with the PAXgene miRNA kit for fixed scalp, the miRNeasy kit for PBMCs, and the RNeasy kit for mouse skin. immunoSEQ multiplex PCR using 35 Vbeta forward primers and 13 Jbeta reverse primers was used to amplify TCRbeta CDR3 regions. Patients on tofacitinib were biopsied at baseline and after 4 and 24 weeks of treatment, and several of the patients also had a later scalp biopsy.

The sample's time point label, decoded: less than five weeks on oral tofacitinib. The treatment or condition label, as the study defines it: oral pan-JAK inhibitor, 5-10 mg twice daily. Lesional scalp punch biopsies and peripheral blood were obtained from alopecia areata patients. PBMCs were isolated by density centrifugation and stained for CD3, CD4 and CD8, and CD4+ and CD8+ T cells were sorted on a FACSAria. Receptors were amplified or captured by the immunoSEQ multiplex PCR assay. RNA was extracted from all samples and reverse transcribed into cDNA as template for TCR sequencing. First-strand cDNA was synthesized with SuperScript III using a 2:1 mix of oligo-dT and random hexamers. A synthetic immune receptor repertoire was used to gauge amplification bias, and whatever bias remained was removed computationally. Turning to the authors' computational methods: Raw reads were preprocessed to remove errors, and CDR3 was defined by IMGT conventions from the conserved cysteine to phenylalanine. Clonality was computed by normalizing Shannon entropy by log2 of the number of productive unique TCRs and subtracting the result from 1. Scalp TCRbeta sequences were cross-referenced with sorted blood CD4 and CD8 repertoires so that the CD4 or CD8 identity of scalp clones could be inferred. Here the immuneACCESS table is served through TCRdb, limited to in-frame sequences with V and J called. Missing clones are a known gap in these copies; in checked studies unresolved V genes cover under half, and the rest lacks a known reason. The D gene and trimming were derived from the DNA, and the V and J assignments and clone size from that table. A total of fewer than 150,000 clones appear in this sample, 50% to 75% of them only once. Of the sample, roughly 30% falls within the top ten clones.

V ends up 3 bases short and J 5 bases short, with an unmatched junction base count of 20. The CDR3 contains 21 residues, cysteine and phenylalanine counted. Only the CDR3 region is kept as DNA, spanning 63 bases read in frame from base 1. For CDR1 and CDR2, the germline V gene (reference sequence) lists PRHDT and FYEKMQ. Concerning this clone itself: The target of this receptor is not known. No clone much larger than this one lies a single base away; base qualities are absent.

On the study overall, not on this receptor specifically: Higher clonality and more expanded CD8+ clones were observed in lesional scalp than in normal scalp, particularly in alopecia totalis/universalis, a finding suggestive of antigenic drive. Many expanded lesional clones persisted in scalp and blood during tofacitinib treatment, which may partly explain relapse after stopping treatment. Tofacitinib significantly lowered scalp clonality and the number of expanded CD8+ clones among the top 100 scalp clones. Compared with mice, TCR sequences shared between patients were less clear, possibly partly because of HLA diversity across the patient population. Because the treated cohort was small and included a single nonresponder, larger studies are needed to assess links between baseline CD8+ expansion and response. Unlike mouse skin, which is dominated by gammadelta T cells, normal human skin has resident alphabeta T cells that are also sequenced, and this complicates analysis of the scalp TCR repertoire.

Here the sequenced sample was CD8+ T cells sorted from blood, taken at week 4, from a patient treated with tofacitinib. The chain uses TRBV13 and TRBJ2-1; TRBD1 aligns with 12 central bases. This receptor was obtained from a human donor with alopecia areata. The sequenced DNA: TGTGCCAGCAGCTTCACCCGTGGAACTCCGGGACAGGGGGCTCGAAACAATGAGCAGTTCTTC. Its protein is CASSFTRGTPGQGARNNEQFF.